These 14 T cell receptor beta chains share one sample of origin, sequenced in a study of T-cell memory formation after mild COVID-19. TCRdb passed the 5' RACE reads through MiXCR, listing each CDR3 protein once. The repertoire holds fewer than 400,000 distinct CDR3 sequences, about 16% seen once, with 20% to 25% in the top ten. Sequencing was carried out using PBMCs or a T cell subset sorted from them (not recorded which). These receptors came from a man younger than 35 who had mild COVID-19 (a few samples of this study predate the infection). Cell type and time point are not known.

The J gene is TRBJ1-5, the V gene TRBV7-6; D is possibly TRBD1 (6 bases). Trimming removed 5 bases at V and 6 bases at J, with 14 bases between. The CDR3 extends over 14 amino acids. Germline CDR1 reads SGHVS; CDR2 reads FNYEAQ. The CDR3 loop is CASSASRGLQPQHF. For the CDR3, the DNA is TGTGCCAGCAGCGCTAGCCGGGGGCTTCAGCCCCAGCATTTT.

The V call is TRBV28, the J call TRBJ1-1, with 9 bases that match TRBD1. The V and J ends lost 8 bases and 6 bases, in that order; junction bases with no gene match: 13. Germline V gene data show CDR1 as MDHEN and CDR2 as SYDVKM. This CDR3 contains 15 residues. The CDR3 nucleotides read TGTGCCAGCCGACCCCAGGACAGGGGAGGATCTGAAGCTTTCTTT. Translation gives CASRPQDRGGSEAFF.

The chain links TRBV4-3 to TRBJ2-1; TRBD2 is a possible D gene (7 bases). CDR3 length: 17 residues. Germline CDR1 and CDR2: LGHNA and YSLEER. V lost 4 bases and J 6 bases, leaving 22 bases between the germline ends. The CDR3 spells CASSRPTYREGSNEQFF. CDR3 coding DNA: TGCGCCAGCAGCCGCCCAACCTACAGGGAGGGATCCAATGAGCAGTTCTTC.

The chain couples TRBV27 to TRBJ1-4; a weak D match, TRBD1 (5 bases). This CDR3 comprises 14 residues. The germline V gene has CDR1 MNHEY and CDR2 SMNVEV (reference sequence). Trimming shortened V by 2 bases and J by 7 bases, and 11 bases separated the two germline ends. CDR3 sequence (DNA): TGTGCCAGCAGTTTAGGTCAGCAGGGTGAAAAACTGTTTTTT. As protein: CASSLGQQGEKLFF.

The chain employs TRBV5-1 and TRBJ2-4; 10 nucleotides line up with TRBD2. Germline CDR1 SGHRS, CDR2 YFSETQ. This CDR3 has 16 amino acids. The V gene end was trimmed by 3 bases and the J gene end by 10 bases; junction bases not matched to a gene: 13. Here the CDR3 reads CASSSSGGTKRKIQYF. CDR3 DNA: TGCGCCAGCAGCTCTAGCGGGGGCACAAAAAGGAAAATTCAGTACTTC.

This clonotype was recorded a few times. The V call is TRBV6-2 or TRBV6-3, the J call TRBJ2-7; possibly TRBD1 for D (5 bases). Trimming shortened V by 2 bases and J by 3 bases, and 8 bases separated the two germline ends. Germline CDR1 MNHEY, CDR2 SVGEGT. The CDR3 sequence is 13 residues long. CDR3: CASSYDRYYEQYF. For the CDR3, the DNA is TGTGCCAGCAGTTACGACAGATACTACGAGCAGTACTTC.

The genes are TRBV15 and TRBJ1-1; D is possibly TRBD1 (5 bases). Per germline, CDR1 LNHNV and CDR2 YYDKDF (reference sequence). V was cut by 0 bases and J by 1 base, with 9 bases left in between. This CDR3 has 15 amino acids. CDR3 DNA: TGTGCCACCAGCAGAGATCCCGACAGGAACACTGAAGCTTTCTTT. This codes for CATSRDPDRNTEAFF.

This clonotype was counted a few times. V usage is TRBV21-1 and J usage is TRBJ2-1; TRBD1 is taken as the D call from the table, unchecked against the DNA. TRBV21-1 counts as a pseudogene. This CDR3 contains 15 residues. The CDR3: CARSIKTGGYNEQFF. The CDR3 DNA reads TGTGCCAGAAGCATCAAGACAGGGGGCTACAATGAGCAGTTCTTC.

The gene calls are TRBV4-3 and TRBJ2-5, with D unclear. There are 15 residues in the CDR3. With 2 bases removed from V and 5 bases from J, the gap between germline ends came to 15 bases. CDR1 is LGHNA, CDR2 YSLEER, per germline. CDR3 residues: CASSQKVGSVETQYF. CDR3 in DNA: TGCGCCAGCAGCCAAAAGGTGGGGTCGGTTGAGACCCAGTACTTC.

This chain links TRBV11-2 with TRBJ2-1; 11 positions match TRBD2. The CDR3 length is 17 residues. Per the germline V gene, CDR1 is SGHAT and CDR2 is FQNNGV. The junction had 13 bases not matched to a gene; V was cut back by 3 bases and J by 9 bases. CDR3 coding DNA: TGTGCCAGCAGCTTGATGATGGTAGCGGGGGGGTTTGGTGAGCAGTTCTTC. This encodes CASSLMMVAGGFGEQFF.

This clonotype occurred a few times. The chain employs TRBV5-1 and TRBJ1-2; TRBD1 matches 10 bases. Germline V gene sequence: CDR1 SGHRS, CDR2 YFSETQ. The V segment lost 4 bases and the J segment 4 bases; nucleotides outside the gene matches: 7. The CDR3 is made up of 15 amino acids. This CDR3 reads CASSIGQGGGYGYTF. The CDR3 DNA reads TGCGCCAGCAGCATCGGACAGGGGGGCGGCTATGGCTACACCTTC.

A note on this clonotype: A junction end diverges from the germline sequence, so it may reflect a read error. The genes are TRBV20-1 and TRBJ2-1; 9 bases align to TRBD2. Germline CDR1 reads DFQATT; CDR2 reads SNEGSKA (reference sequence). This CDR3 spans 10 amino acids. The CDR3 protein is CSAAGGHRIF. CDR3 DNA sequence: TGCAGTGCTGCGGGGGGGCACAGGATCTTC.

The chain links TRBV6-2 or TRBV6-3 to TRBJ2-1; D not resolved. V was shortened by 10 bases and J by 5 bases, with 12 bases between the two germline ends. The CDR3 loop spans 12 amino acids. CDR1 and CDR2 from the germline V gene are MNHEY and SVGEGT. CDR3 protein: CATAGGNNEQFF. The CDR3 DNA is TGTGCCACCGCAGGTGGGAACAATGAGCAGTTCTTC.

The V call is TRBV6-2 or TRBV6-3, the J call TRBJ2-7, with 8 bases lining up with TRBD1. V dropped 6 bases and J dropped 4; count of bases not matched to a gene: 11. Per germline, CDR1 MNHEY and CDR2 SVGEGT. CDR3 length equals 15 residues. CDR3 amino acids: CASSLSGGPRYEQYV. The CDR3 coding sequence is TGTGCCAGCAGCCTCTCAGGGGGCCCCCGGTACGAGCAGTACGTC.